This TCR beta chain was sequenced for a study of graft-versus-host responses after intestinal transplantation. Study-wide background: Every recipient underwent anti-thymocyte globulin induction, then tacrolimus and steroids for two to four years.

The V and J ends lost 0 bases and 5 bases respectively, with 5 bases between them. Germline CDR1 and CDR2: MGHRA and YSYEKL. The CDR3 totals 14 residues. Libraries were prepared by immunoSEQ multiplex PCR; TCRdb keeps only in-frame clonotypes and omits some of them. The data contain roughly 99,000 clones, approximately 86% of them singletons. On this clone itself: Antigen specificity is unknown.

This clonotype was sampled from a human donor who was the organ donor for an intestinal transplant. The V and J genes are TRBV4-1 and TRBJ1-6, with D hard to call. The sample consisted of unstimulated CD4+ T cells sorted from spleen or lymph node cells, taken before transplant. In DNA, the CDR3 is TGCGCCAGCAGCCAAGACAGACATAATTCACCCCTCCACTTT. Translated, it gives CASSQDRHNSPLHF.